The next 30 T cell receptor beta chains were all read from a single sample in a study of blood T cell repertoires in COVID-19. Method: immunoSEQ multiplex PCR; TCRdb's copy keeps in-frame clones and lacks some. The sample holds about 260,000 clones; around nine tenths are singletons and the top ten take around a tenth. Specimen: peripheral blood. These receptors were taken from a man aged 35 to 55 who had recovered from COVID-19.

The chain is built from TRBV10-3 and TRBJ2-1; a possible D gene is TRBD1 (5 bases). V was trimmed by 4 bases and J by 8 bases, leaving 9 bases between them. CDR1 and CDR2 from the germline V gene are ENHRY and SYGVKD. This CDR3 has 12 amino acids. The CDR3 loop reads CAISAIGDEQFF. CDR3 DNA: TGTGCCATCAGTGCAATAGGGGATGAGCAGTTCTTC.

This clone was counted a single time. The chain is built from TRBV4-2 and TRBJ2-4; tentatively, D is TRBD1 (5 bases). The CDR3 is 17 amino acids. V was shortened by 0 bases and J by 0 bases, with 12 bases between the two germline ends. Germline CDR1 LGHNA, CDR2 YNFKEQ. The CDR3, as DNA: TGTGCCAGCAGCCAAGATCCGCAGGGTATAGCCAAAAACATTCAGTACTTC. Protein product: CASSQDPQGIAKNIQYF.

The chain recombines TRBV29-1 with TRBJ2-6; 10 positions match TRBD1. The CDR3 is made up of 15 amino acids. Per germline, CDR1 SQVTM and CDR2 ANQGSEA. J was trimmed by 4 bases and V by 4 bases; bases with no gene match: 4. The CDR3, as DNA: TGCAGCGTTGGACAGGGGGCTTGGGGGGCCAACGTCCTGACTTTC. Its protein product is CSVGQGAWGANVLTF.

The rearrangement uses TRBV13 and TRBJ2-1; 14 bases align to TRBD2. The length of the CDR3 is 20 residues. The V gene end was trimmed by 2 bases and the J gene end by 9 bases; junction bases not matched to a gene: 18. Germline loops: CDR1 PRHDT, CDR2 FYEKMQ (reference sequence). CDR3 bases: TGTGCCAGCAGCTTAATCCTTTCGCTTAACGGGACTAGCGGGAGTGGTGAGCAGTTCTTC. As protein: CASSLILSLNGTSGSGEQFF.

The chain carries TRBV7-8 and TRBJ2-7; 7 bases map to TRBD1. This CDR3 comprises 13 residues. Germline V CDR1 and CDR2: SGHVS, FQNEAQ. V lost 5 bases, J lost 3 bases, and 4 bases stayed unmatched. The CDR3 region is CASSRDSHYEQYF. CDR3 coding DNA: TGTGCCAGCAGCCGGGACAGCCACTACGAGCAGTACTTC.

The chain is built from TRBV14 and TRBJ2-3; 9 bases fit TRBD1. Germline V gene data show CDR1 as SGHDN and CDR2 as FVKESK. The V and J ends lost 3 bases and 0 bases, in that order; junction bases with no gene match: 10. The CDR3 sequence is 18 residues long. The CDR3 protein is CASSHYTGDRDSTDTQYF. CDR3 DNA sequence: TGTGCCAGCAGCCATTACACCGGGGACAGGGACAGCACAGATACGCAGTATTTT.

This clone appeared a few times. This specimen includes other DNA sequences encoding the same CDR3. The chain couples TRBV6-5 to TRBJ1-1; D is perhaps TRBD1 (5 bases). V lost 6 bases to trimming and J lost 0 bases, with 8 bases between them. CDR1 and CDR2 from the germline V gene are MNHEY and SVGAGI. The CDR3 sequence is 13 residues long. The CDR3 region has the DNA TGTGCCAGCAGGCAGGGCTTGAACACTGAAGCTTTCTTT. Its translation: CASRQGLNTEAFF.

V is TRBV4-3 and J is TRBJ1-2; TRBD1 matches at 9 bases. CDR1 and CDR2 (germline): LGHNA, YSLEER. Trimming at V came to 3 bases and at J to 8 bases, leaving 10 bases not matched to a gene. CDR3 length: 15 amino acids. The CDR3 sequence: CASSHTDRGLEGYTF. The CDR3 DNA reads as TGCGCCAGCAGCCACACGGACAGGGGATTGGAAGGCTACACCTTC.

The rearrangement links TRBV6-5 to TRBJ2-7; TRBD1 might be the D (6 bases). The V end was cut by 8 bases, the J end by 4 bases, with 18 bases between. This CDR3 is 14 amino acids long. Germline V gives CDR1 MNHEY, CDR2 SVGAGI. The CDR3 DNA reads TGTGCCAGCCATACAGGGTCGGCCCCTTACGAGCAGTACTTC. It translates to CASHTGSAPYEQYF.

This chain uses TRBV2 with TRBJ2-7; D is undetermined. CDR1 and CDR2 from the germline V gene are SNHLY and FYNNEI. The CDR3 extends over 11 amino acids. Deletions cut 4 bases from V and 4 bases from J, with 5 bases between. The CDR3 nucleotides are TGTGCCAGCAGTGCAGGTTACGAGCAGTACTTC. As protein: CASSAGYEQYF.

The chain employs TRBV25-1 and TRBJ1-5; D is undetermined. The CDR3 loop spans 14 amino acids. Germline V gene data show CDR1 as MGHDK and CDR2 as SYGVNS. V was shortened by 3 bases and J by 1 base, with 7 bases between the two germline ends. CDR3 coding DNA: TGTGCCAGCAGTGACCCAGCGAGCAATCAGCCCCAGCATTTT. Its translation is CASSDPASNQPQHF.

CDR3 nucleotide sequence: TGTGCCAGCTCACCCACGACTAGCCCGGGCACCGGGGAGCTGTTTTTT. Translated, it gives CASSPTTSPGTGELFF. The chain couples TRBV18 to TRBJ2-2; 7 bases agree with TRBD2. CDR1 and CDR2 from the germline V gene are KGHSH and LQKENI. This CDR3 has 16 amino acids. V was clipped by 3 bases and J by 4 bases; unmatched bases: 8.

This clone was observed a single time. The V and J genes are TRBV19 and TRBJ1-2; TRBD1 matches at 7 bases. Germline V gives CDR1 LNHDA, CDR2 SQIVND (reference sequence). The CDR3 consists of 14 residues. V was clipped by 5 bases and J by 5 bases; unmatched bases: 8. For the CDR3, the DNA is TGTGCCAGTAGTCTCCTGACAGGGACTTATGGCTACACCTTC. This translates into CASSLLTGTYGYTF.

The J gene is TRBJ2-7, the V gene TRBV7-2; weak D call: TRBD2 (7 bases). This CDR3 spans 14 amino acids. The germline CDR1 and CDR2 sequences are SGHTA and FQGNSA. V shed 6 bases and J shed 7 bases, with 19 bases lying between them. In nucleotides, the CDR3 is TGTGCCAGCAGTTTTTTGGGGGGGGCCAGGGAGCAGTACTTC. Encoded protein: CASSFLGGAREQYF.

The genes are TRBV6-6 and TRBJ1-5; 7 positions match TRBD1. Germline V gene data show CDR1 as MNHNY and CDR2 as SVGAGI (reference sequence). V was clipped by 6 bases and J by 4 bases; unmatched bases: 12. This CDR3 has 16 amino acids. CDR3 in amino acids: CASSEKGALGNQPQHF. CDR3 coding DNA: TGTGCCAGCAGCGAGAAGGGGGCGCTTGGTAATCAGCCCCAGCATTTT.

This clone was observed once. The chain recombines TRBV2 with TRBJ1-3; the match to TRBD1 covers 9 bases. The CDR3 totals 13 residues. The ends lost 6 bases at V and 4 bases at J; junction bases unmatched: 1. Looked up from germline, CDR1 is SNHLY and CDR2 is FYNNEI. The CDR3 DNA sequence: TGTGCCAGCAGACAGGGGGCGGGAAACACCATATATTTT. Translation: CASRQGAGNTIYF.

The chain employs TRBV24-1 and TRBJ2-1, with TRBD2 identical over 11 bases. The CDR3 spans 16 residues. After removal of 5 bases from V and 8 bases from J, the junction contained 10 bases not matched to a gene. The germline V gene has CDR1 KGHDR and CDR2 SFDVKD. In DNA form, the CDR3 reads TGTGCCACCAGTGCTGTAACTAGCGGGAGTGTCCATGAGCAGTTCTTC. It encodes CATSAVTSGSVHEQFF.

This sequence joins TRBV19 and TRBJ2-2, with 7 bases lining up with TRBD2. Germline lookup yields CDR1 LNHDA and CDR2 SQIVND (reference sequence). This CDR3 spans 15 amino acids. V was clipped by 7 bases and J by 4 bases; unmatched bases: 9. The CDR3 here is CASKDGGGSTGELFF. The CDR3 DNA reads as TGTGCCAGTAAAGATGGGGGAGGGAGCACCGGGGAGCTGTTTTTT.

This CDR3 reads CSVDGGPGELFF. The CDR3, as DNA: TGCAGCGTTGACGGGGGGCCCGGGGAGCTGTTTTTT. The chain recombines TRBV29-1 with TRBJ2-2; perhaps TRBD2 as D (7 bases). The CDR3 consists of 12 residues. The V end was cut by 3 bases, the J end by 6 bases, with 8 bases between. From germline, CDR1 is SQVTM and CDR2 ANQGSEA.

This clone has a single count. The V gene is TRBV7-5, the J gene TRBJ2-7; TRBD2, the table's D call, was not compared with the DNA. TRBV7-5 counts as a pseudogene. There are 16 residues in the CDR3. The CDR3 DNA follows: TGTGCCAGAAGCCCCTCTGAAGCGGGAGACCCCTACGAGCAGTACTTC. It encodes CARSPSEAGDPYEQYF.

The genes are TRBV7-6 and TRBJ2-7; the D is unclear. V dropped 5 bases and J dropped 3 bases, with 5 bases sitting between them. CDR1 is SGHVS, CDR2 FNYEAQ, per germline. The CDR3 loop spans 11 amino acids. As DNA, the CDR3 is TGTGCCAGCAGCAACAACTACGAGCAGTACTTC. Amino acid sequence: CASSNNYEQYF.

The V gene is TRBV7-8, the J gene TRBJ2-1, with 8 bases that match TRBD2. Germline V CDR1 and CDR2: SGHVS, FQNEAQ. The CDR3 has 13 residues. The junction had 8 bases not matched to a gene; V was cut back by 5 bases and J by 11 bases. This CDR3 is CASSRGGLLKQFF. The CDR3 DNA is TGTGCCAGCAGCCGGGGGGGACTTTTGAAGCAGTTCTTC.

CDR3 nucleotide sequence: TGTGCCAGCAGCGTAACCGCGGGAAACCGGGGCAATGAGCAGTTCTTC. Its protein product is CASSVTAGNRGNEQFF. The chain is built from TRBV9 and TRBJ2-1, with D perhaps matching TRBD2 (6 bases). V lost 1 base and J lost 6, with 17 bases in between. This CDR3 has 16 amino acids. Germline CDR1 reads SGDLS; CDR2 reads YYNGEE.

This chain connects TRBV15 to TRBJ2-7, with D possibly TRBD1 on 6 matching bases. The CDR3 is 15 residues long. V lost 1 base and J lost 5, with 15 bases in between. The germline V gene has CDR1 LNHNV and CDR2 YYDKDF (reference sequence). The CDR3 region is CATSRVRTAIHEQYF. Written as DNA, the CDR3 is TGTGCCACCAGCAGAGTCAGGACAGCGATCCACGAGCAGTACTTC.

The J gene is TRBJ2-7, the V gene TRBV27, with 9 bases that match TRBD1. Looked up from germline, CDR1 is MNHEY and CDR2 is SMNVEV (reference sequence). The CDR3 is 12 amino acids. V shed 6 bases and J 6 bases; nucleotides not matched to a gene: 3. The CDR3 sequence is CASSPGQGEQYF. The DNA for the CDR3 is TGTGCCAGCAGCCCGGGACAGGGCGAGCAGTACTTC.

The chain is built from TRBV18 and TRBJ2-7, with TRBD2 as a possible D gene (6 bases). CDR3 length equals 14 residues. The germline V and J ends were trimmed by 4 bases and 0 bases, with 10 bases remaining between them. Germline assignment: CDR1 KGHSH and CDR2 LQKENI. CDR3 DNA sequence: TGTGCCAGCTCACGGGACTGGGGCTCCTACGAGCAGTACTTC. This codes for CASSRDWGSYEQYF.

CDR3 sequence reads: CAWSEGGQQPQHF. CDR3 in DNA: TGTGCCTGGAGTGAAGGGGGCCAGCAGCCCCAGCATTTT. The gene calls are TRBV30 and TRBJ1-5, with 7 bases fitting TRBD1. This CDR3 is built from 13 residues. V gave up 1 base and J gave up 7 bases; unmatched junction bases: 4. Germline CDR1 reads GTSNPN; CDR2 reads SVGIG (reference sequence).

This clone has a single count. The rearrangement links TRBV9 to TRBJ2-1; 8 positions agree with TRBD2. The CDR3 sequence is 17 residues long. Germline trimming cut 3 bases from V and 5 bases from J; bases unmatched to any gene: 13. The V gene's germline CDR1 is SGDLS and CDR2 YYNGEE. CDR3 sequence reads: CASSGSGREVTDNEQFF. The CDR3 DNA follows: TGTGCCAGCAGCGGATCCGGGCGGGAGGTCACGGACAATGAGCAGTTCTTC.

The chain has TRBV4-2 and TRBJ2-1, with a weak D call TRBD2 (5 bases). The CDR3 runs 15 residues. Trimming took off 7 bases at V and 3 bases at J, with 16 bases between the two ends. Germline lookup yields CDR1 LGHNA and CDR2 YNFKEQ. The CDR3 sequence: CASTSTQRNYNEQFF. The CDR3 DNA is TGTGCCAGCACCTCAACCCAGCGGAACTACAATGAGCAGTTCTTC.

The rearrangement links TRBV2 to TRBJ1-5; the match to TRBD1 covers 7 bases. There are 16 residues in the CDR3. Trimming cost V 8 bases and J 4 bases; bases outside gene matches: 14. Germline lookup yields CDR1 SNHLY and CDR2 FYNNEI. The CDR3 DNA sequence: TGTGCCAGCTCCAGAGCCCGACAGGGAGGAAATCAGCCCCAGCATTTT. The encoded protein is CASSRARQGGNQPQHF. The full variable domain, in which reference TRBV2 and TRBJ1-5 provide the parts outside the CDR3, is EPEVTQTPSHQVTQMGQEVILRCVPISNHLYFYWYRQILGQKVEFLVSFYNNEISEKSEIFDDQFSVERPDGSNFTLKIRSTKLEDSAMYFCASSRARQGGNQPQHFGDGTRLSIL.